Listed below are T cell receptor beta chains from one sample, sequenced in a study of response to subunit inactivated influenza vaccine. MiXCR was run by TCRdb on the RT-PCR reads, yielding one entry per CDR3 protein. The sample yields hundreds of thousands of distinct CDR3 sequences, roughly 11% seen once. Sample: PBMCs from blood, taken 45 days after vaccination. The receptors stem from a man in his fifties or sixties who received an inactivated influenza vaccine. CDR3s include the opening cysteine and the closing phenylalanine or tryptophan. The D gene is left open where the match is weak. Clone size is not always given. Where it is, it says once, few, many or a class for expanded clones.

clone size,D gene,V gene,J gene,CDR3 protein,CDR3 DNA
few,TRBD1,TRBV20-1,TRBJ2-7,CSASGTGGTYEQYF,TGCAGTGCTTCCGGGACAGGGGGTACCTACGAGCAGTACTTC
NA,TRBD2,TRBV11-3,TRBJ2-5,CASNIPPSGTSGRVAQETQYF,TGTGCCAGCAACATCCCGCCCTCGGGGACTAGCGGGAGAGTTGCTCAAGAGACCCAGTACTTC
many,TRBD2,TRBV11-2,TRBJ2-3,CASSFPSRTSGGATDTQYF,TGTGCCAGCAGCTTCCCTTCGCGGACTAGCGGGGGGGCCACAGATACGCAGTATTTT
few,TRBD2,TRBV28,TRBJ2-1,CASRYNGGSSYNEQFF,TGTGCCAGCAGATACAACGGGGGGAGCTCCTACAATGAGCAGTTCTTC
NA,TRBD1,TRBV28,TRBJ2-1,CASRVWTGIINEQFF,TGTGCCAGCAGAGTCTGGACAGGGATTATCAATGAGCAGTTCTTC
few,TRBD2,TRBV3-1,TRBJ2-4,CASSRQLAGDSNIQYF,TGTGCCAGCAGCCGCCAACTAGCGGGAGACTCAAACATTCAGTACTTC
NA,NA,TRBV7-2,TRBJ1-1,CASSAVGPGNTEAFF,TGTGCCAGCAGCGCCGTGGGGCCAGGGAACACTGAAGCTTTCTTT
few,NA,TRBV20-1,TRBJ2-1,CSARGGPTYNEQFF,TGCAGTGCTAGAGGGGGGCCCACCTACAATGAGCAGTTCTTC
few,TRBD1,TRBV7-9,TRBJ2-3,CASSLERAGGFTDTQYF,TGTGCCAGCAGCTTAGAACGAGCAGGGGGCTTTACAGATACGCAGTATTTT
many,NA,TRBV12-3/TRBV12-4,TRBJ2-7,CASSAFVGSSYEQYF,TGTGCCAGCAGCGCCTTCGTTGGGAGCTCCTACGAGCAGTACTTC
NA,NA,TRBV10-1,TRBJ2-2,CASSEVGELFF,TGCGCCAGCAGTGAGGTCGGGGAGCTGTTTTTT
NA,NA,TRBV5-6,TRBJ2-2,CASTKVDAGELFF,TGTGCCAGCACCAAAGTTGACGCCGGGGAGCTGTTTTTT
many,NA,TRBV5-4,TRBJ2-3,CASSLGQGRGTQYF,TGTGCCAGCAGCTTGGGTCAGGGGCGTGGTACGCAGTATTTT
NA,NA,TRBV4-1,TRBJ2-3,CASSLTGTDTDTQYF,TGCGCCAGCAGCCTGACCGGGACTGACACAGATACGCAGTATTTT
NA,TRBD1,TRBV9,TRBJ2-7,CASSGTGGPFDEQYF,TGTGCCAGCAGCGGTACAGGGGGCCCATTCGACGAGCAGTACTTC
NA,NA,TRBV20-1,TRBJ2-3,CSARGQGSGNTDTQYF,TGCAGTGCTAGGGGCCAGGGGAGCGGGAACACAGATACGCAGTATTTT
NA,NA,TRBV12-3/TRBV12-4,TRBJ1-2,CASGQGAGYTF,TGTGCCAGCGGGCAGGGCGCGGGCTACACCTTC
many,NA,TRBV29-1,TRBJ2-1,CSVVAGLYNEQFF,TGCAGCGTTGTGGCAGGGTTGTACAATGAGCAGTTCTTC
many,TRBD1,TRBV5-1,TRBJ2-7,CASSVGDRYYEQYF,TGCGCCAGCAGCGTGGGGGACAGGTACTACGAGCAGTACTTC
few,TRBD2,TRBV7-6,TRBJ2-1,CASSSLVSGRGGENEQFF,TGTGCCAGCAGCTCTTTAGTCAGCGGGAGAGGGGGGGAGAATGAGCAGTTCTTC
NA,NA,TRBV12-5,TRBJ2-1,CASGHGLESNEQFF,TGTGCTAGTGGTCACGGACTGGAGAGCAATGAGCAGTTCTTC
many,NA,TRBV10-3,TRBJ1-5,CAISQYGNQPQHF,TGTGCCATCTCGCAATACGGTAATCAGCCCCAGCATTTT
NA,TRBD1,TRBV11-2,TRBJ1-2,CASSLGGTGGYGYTF,TGTGCCAGCAGCTTAGGTGGGACAGGAGGGTATGGCTACACCTTC
many,NA,TRBV4-2,TRBJ1-1,CASSQDQGLNTEAFF,TGTGCCAGCAGCCAAGATCAAGGACTGAACACTGAAGCTTTCTTT
NA,NA,TRBV5-1,TRBJ2-2,CASSLVEDSRNTGELFF,TGCGCCAGCAGCTTGGTTGAAGACAGTAGGAACACCGGGGAGCTGTTTTTT
few,TRBD2,TRBV7-9,TRBJ2-1,CASSLRSGGPYNEQFF,TGTGCCAGCAGCCTCCGGAGCGGGGGGCCCTACAATGAGCAGTTCTTC
NA,NA,TRBV12-3/TRBV12-4,TRBJ1-2,CASSLSKHGGYTF,TGTGCCAGCAGTTTATCGAAGCATGGTGGCTACACCTTC
NA,NA,TRBV6-6,TRBJ2-3,CASRGWSTDTQYF,TGTGCCAGCCGAGGGTGGAGCACAGATACGCAGTATTTT
many,NA,TRBV6-1,TRBJ2-5,CASSGGRKETQYF,TGTGCCAGCTCAGGGGGGAGGAAAGAGACCCAGTACTTC
few,NA,TRBV20-1,TRBJ1-5,CSAKNRGNQPQHF,TGCAGTGCTAAGAACAGGGGCAATCAGCCCCAGCATTTT
many,NA,TRBV20-1,TRBJ2-4,CSADRWPKNIQYF,TGCAGTGCTGATCGATGGCCTAAAAACATTCAGTACTTC
few,NA,TRBV3-1,TRBJ2-2,CASSPQGSRGELFF,TGTGCCAGCAGCCCACAGGGTTCGAGGGGGGAGCTGTTTTTT
many,NA,TRBV18,TRBJ2-3,CASSPPSTDTQYF,TGTGCCAGCAGTCCCCCTAGCACAGATACGCAGTATTTT
NA,NA,TRBV4-2,TRBJ2-1,CASSQGGPTRDEQFF,TGTGCCAGCAGCCAAGGCGGGCCAACTCGGGATGAGCAGTTCTTC
NA,TRBD2,TRBV6-5,TRBJ2-7,CASSYSLAGTMEQYF,TGTGCCAGCAGTTACTCGCTAGCGGGGACAATGGAGCAGTACTTC
many,NA,TRBV5-1,TRBJ2-1,CASSLASAGYNEQFF,TGCGCCAGCAGCTTGGCTTCGGCAGGGTACAATGAGCAGTTCTTC
few,NA,TRBV7-2,TRBJ1-5,CASSLEMASNQPQHF,TGTGCCAGCAGCTTAGAGATGGCGAGCAATCAGCCCCAGCATTTT
NA,NA,TRBV29-1,TRBJ2-3,CSAYTAGDTQYF,TGCAGCGCATACACAGCGGGAGATACGCAGTATTTT
NA,NA,TRBV20-1,TRBJ2-1,CSARNNEQFF,TGCAGTGCGCGTAACAATGAGCAGTTCTTC
few,NA,TRBV7-2,TRBJ1-6,CASSYRPGGNNSPLHF,TGTGCCAGCAGCTATAGGCCGGGGGGGAATAATTCACCCCTCCACTTT
NA,NA,TRBV10-2,TRBJ2-1,CASSDGIEAYNEQFF,TGCGCCAGCAGTGATGGAATTGAAGCTTACAATGAGCAGTTCTTC
few,NA,TRBV4-1,TRBJ2-5,CASSQVLGLETQYF,TGCGCCAGCAGCCAAGTATTGGGGCTGGAGACCCAGTACTTC
NA,TRBD1,TRBV6-2/TRBV6-3,TRBJ2-7,CASSYTTSGTGFLQYF,TGTGCCAGCAGTTACACGACTTCCGGGACAGGCTTTCTGCAGTACTTC
few,NA,TRBV27,TRBJ2-7,CASKAIGGSYYEQYF,TGTGCCAGCAAGGCTATAGGGGGTTCCTACTACGAGCAGTACTTC
NA,NA,TRBV20-1,TRBJ2-1,CSASLARMNNEQFF,TGCAGTGCTTCTCTAGCGAGAATGAACAATGAGCAGTTCTTC
NA,NA,TRBV27,TRBJ1-4,CASAYTATNEKLFF,TGTGCCAGCGCCTACACAGCAACTAATGAAAAACTGTTTTTT
few,NA,TRBV7-9,TRBJ2-3,CASSFPQVGGTDTQYF,TGTGCCAGCAGCTTCCCCCAGGTTGGGGGCACAGATACGCAGTATTTT
few,NA,TRBV12-3/TRBV12-4,TRBJ2-7,CASSIHNGGREQYF,TGTGCCAGCAGTATTCATAATGGGGGGCGCGAGCAGTACTTC
NA,TRBD1,TRBV6-1,TRBJ2-5,CASSPDRERETQYF,TGTGCCAGCAGTCCAGACAGGGAGCGGGAGACCCAGTACTTC
many,NA,TRBV11-2,TRBJ1-5,CASSPTGGNQPQHF,TGTGCCAGCAGTCCGACAGGCGGCAATCAGCCCCAGCATTTT
many,TRBD1,TRBV4-3,TRBJ2-2,CASSQDPGQGRAGELFF,TGCGCCAGCAGCCAGGACCCGGGACAGGGGAGGGCCGGGGAGCTGTTTTTT
many,TRBD2,TRBV27,TRBJ2-1,CASSYIAGGDNNEQFF,TGTGCCAGCAGTTATATCGCGGGGGGGGACAACAATGAGCAGTTCTTC
few,NA,TRBV12-3/TRBV12-4,TRBJ2-7,CASSLRQVSYEQYF,TGTGCCAGCAGTTTGAGGCAGGTCTCCTACGAGCAGTACTTC
many,TRBD2,TRBV5-6,TRBJ2-1,CASSSVVRLAGLPFF,TGTGCCAGCAGCTCAGTGGTGAGACTAGCGGGGTTGCCGTTCTTC
few,NA,TRBV7-9,TRBJ2-7,CASSARQVPSYEQYF,TGTGCCAGCAGCGCGAGACAGGTCCCCTCCTACGAGCAGTACTTC